This T cell receptor (beta chain) was retrieved from a study of T cell responses to AZD1222 COVID-19 vaccine. Regarding the study as a whole: Breadth and depth of Spike-specific TCRs rose after two AZD1222 doses. Researchers took repertoire samples only after the peak T cell response had come.

The protocol was immunoSEQ multiplex PCR, while the TCRdb copy is restricted to in-frame clones and leaves out a portion. The sample shows 150,000 to 200,000 clones, just over 85% of them seen only once. Germline V gene sequence: CDR1 ENHRY, CDR2 SYGVKD. Losses at the gene ends were 2 bases for V and 5 bases for J; bases not matched to a gene: 0. This CDR3 contains 14 residues. As concerns this clone: Its antigen is unknown.

The sample here was peripheral blood, taken 28 days after the second AZD1222 dose. The chain is built from TRBV10-3 and TRBJ1-6; 7 nucleotides line up with TRBD1. The receptor comes from an adult who received the AZD1222 COVID-19 vaccine. The CDR3 nucleotides are TGTGCCATCAGTGAGGACAGGGATAATTCACCCCTCCACTTT. It specifies CAISEDRDNSPLHF.